This note documents a single T cell receptor (beta chain) sequence. These data are taken from a study of cytomegalovirus exposure and HLA in healthy donors. In germline, CDR1 is SGHRS, CDR2 YFSETQ. The CDR3 runs 14 residues. V dropped 7 bases and J dropped 7; count of bases not matched to a gene: 7. With 60 Vbeta and 13 Jbeta primers, the PCR was carried out. Some clones are missing from TCRdb's copy, which holds only in-frame ones; the method was immunoSEQ multiplex PCR. Recorded for this sample: roughly 53,000 clones. This receptor was obtained from a man aged 18 to 29 in good health and CMV-seropositive. Source material: PBMCs. V is TRBV5-1 and J is TRBJ2-1; 11 bases map to TRBD1. The DNA of the CDR3 is TGCGCCAGCGGACCGGGACAGGGGGTAAATGAGCAGTTCTTC. Its protein is CASGPGQGVNEQFF.